This record looks at one T cell receptor beta chain sequence and its context. The antigen it recognizes is unknown. Base qualities are not provided; no much larger clone lies one nucleotide away. This record belongs to a study of technical replicates of blood from several donors (dated by TCRdb to the late 2010s). The CDR3 holds 14 amino acids from the cysteine to the phenylalanine. Just CDR3 DNA is preserved here, 42 bases in frame from base 1. The V end loses 3 bases and the J end loses 5 bases, and a stretch of 13 bases separates them. The germline V gene provides CDR1 SNHLY and CDR2 FYNNEI. Libraries were made using the immunoSEQ multiplex PCR assay. TCRdb mirrors the immuneACCESS table, restricted to in-frame sequences. Some clones are absent from its copies; in checked studies, under half trace to an unresolved V gene, and the reason for the others is unknown. The sample records 87,000 or so clones, roughly nine tenths of which are singletons. About 0.27% of the sample rests with the top ten.

The chain links TRBV2 with TRBJ1-2, and TRBD1 may be the D gene, going by 6 matching bases. Sample: T cells isolated from PBMCs. This TCR was sampled from a human donor in good health. The CDR3 in this case is CASSDRGGSYGYTF. The DNA reads as follows: TGTGCCAGCAGTGACAGGGGAGGGAGTTATGGCTACACCTTC.